Included here is one TCR beta chain sequence, with context. Its antigen is currently not known. No base-level quality is on record; no much larger clone is a single base apart. The roughly 99 tumor samples underwent high-throughput TCR profiling with ImmunoSEQ. As for the authors' bioinformatics: Richness (unique productive sequences), clonality, evenness and relatedness were included as repertoire diversity metrics, and similarity between samples was assessed with the Bhattacharyya coefficient. A sensitivity analysis that removed TCRs with fewer than two reads produced consistent conclusions. TCRdb carries this immuneACCESS record with in-frame sequences only. Its versions omit some clonotypes, under half of them owing to an unresolved V gene in the studies checked, with the rest unexplained. That table is the source of V, J and clone size, and D and trimming were worked out from the DNA. In all, the sample holds about 1,000 clones, and roughly 70% of those were seen once. The ten largest make up approximately 15% of the sample.

This entry comes from a study of high-grade serous ovarian cancer treatment subgroups (dated by TCRdb to the early 2020s). Concerning the study at large: A mean of 14,192 reads and 7,494 unique TCR beta rearrangements per sample was generated by sequencing. Under a laparoscopic triage algorithm, patients with high-grade serous ovarian cancer were grouped by complete gross resection or by neoadjuvant chemotherapy response, and the study profiled the TCR beta repertoires of these patients. The cohort comprised roughly 30 patients: about 10 with no residual disease after primary surgery (R0), about 10 excellent NACT responders, and about 10 poor NACT responders. One primary tumor sample and two metastatic tumor samples were collected from each patient, for a total of 90 or so samples. The paper's findings and limits, for the study overall: Tumors from the same patient had repertoire similarity ranging from roughly 0.1 to 0.8, while tumors from different patients showed almost no similarity. Because bulk tumor TCR sequencing provided no spatial information, insight into HGSC tumor complexity and diversity was limited. TCR repertoire analyses focused on CDR3; CDR1 and CDR2 were not analyzed. TCR clonal relatedness was found to be positively correlated with neoantigen level and, by trend, with copy number variation and mutation load derived from whole-genome sequencing.

CDR1 and CDR2 are drawn from the germline V gene: KGHSH, LQKENI. Including cysteine and phenylalanine, the CDR3 has 14 amino acids. The DNA shown is the 42-base CDR3, in frame from base 1. V loses 5 bases, J loses 2 bases, and the germline ends lie 13 bases apart. Tumor samples were collected prior to definitive surgery or chemotherapy. Genomic DNA was extracted by the MD Anderson Biospecimen Extraction Resource, and TCR sequencing was done by the MD Anderson Cancer Genomics Laboratory. This chain joins TRBV18 to TRBJ2-7; 6 matching bases give a weak D call of TRBD1. This clonotype originated in a human donor with high-grade serous ovarian cancer. Sequencing used tumor tissue. The DNA reads as follows: TGTGCCAGCTCATCACAGGGTATCACCTACGAGCAGTACTTC. Translated, this is CASSSQGITYEQYF.